This T cell receptor (beta chain) originates from a study of cytomegalovirus exposure and HLA in healthy donors. The V end was cut by 1 base, the J end by 8 bases, with 20 bases between. CDR1 and CDR2 (germline): LGHNA, YSLEER. This CDR3 is 16 amino acids long. General observations from the study: Cytomegalovirus association was assigned to more than 150 TCR beta chains.

PCR involved 60 Vbeta and 13 Jbeta primers. The method was immunoSEQ multiplex PCR; TCRdb's version includes in-frame clones alone and lacks a portion of them. Of about 130,000 clones listed, about 87% are singletons. This clone was seen more than once but under ten times. What it recognizes is unknown. The chain is built from TRBV4-3 and TRBJ1-2; D is perhaps TRBD1 (6 bases). This receptor was obtained from a woman aged 30 to 39 in good health and CMV-seronegative. Sequencing input: PBMCs. This chain's CDR3 is CASSQGGAGVRDGYTF. The CDR3 DNA is TGCGCCAGCAGCCAAGGGGGGGCGGGGGTCCGTGACGGCTACACCTTC.